This passage covers 17 T cell receptor beta chains from one sample sequenced in a study of T cells in Graves' hyperthyroidism and ophthalmopathy. Researchers amplified the TCR beta CDR3 regions from RNA transcripts. In the first-round RT-PCR of the TCR CDR3, the HTBI primer set was used. TCRdb re-called the multiplex PCR reads through MiXCR, storing one row per CDR3 protein. Among about 640,000 distinct CDR3 sequences listed, roughly 46% were seen once. The sample consisted of peripheral blood or thyroid tissue (not recorded which). These receptors all come from an adult man with Graves' disease, either hyperthyroidism or ophthalmopathy (not recorded which).

This clonotype was observed once. V and J are TRBV29-1 and TRBJ1-3, with TRBD1 identical over 8 bases. This CDR3 contains 12 residues. After removal of 3 bases from V and 7 bases from J, the junction contained 2 bases not matched to a gene. Germline V CDR1 and CDR2: SQVTM, ANQGSEA. The CDR3 DNA is TGCAGCGTTGAGGGACAGGCGAACACCATATATTTT. Encoded protein: CSVEGQANTIYF.

This clonotype was seen more than once but under ten times. V usage is TRBV27 and J usage is TRBJ1-5, with D possibly matching TRBD1 (5 bases). The CDR3 totals 14 residues. From germline, CDR1 is MNHEY and CDR2 SMNVEV (reference sequence). Between the trimmed V and J ends, which lost 3 bases and 3 bases, there was a span of 9 bases. In DNA, the CDR3 is TGTGCCAGCAGTTTTTCAGGGTACAATCAGCCCCAGCATTTT. Its protein product is CASSFSGYNQPQHF.

J is TRBJ1-2 and V is TRBV12-5; D not certain. Germline CDR1 LGHNT, CDR2 FRNRAP. The V and J ends lost 3 bases and 3 bases respectively, with 11 bases between them. This CDR3 spans 14 amino acids. CDR3 in DNA: TGTGCTAGTGGTTTTATGGAGAGCCACTATGGCTACACCTTC. Protein sequence: CASGFMESHYGYTF.

Comment on this clonotype: A read error may explain this, as a much larger clone is one base away. V gene TRBV19 combines with J gene TRBJ1-4; D is unresolved. The CDR3 length is 14 residues. Germline loops: CDR1 LNHDA, CDR2 SQIVND (reference sequence). The CDR3 bases are TGTGCCAGTACGACCCAATCCTCTAATGAACAACTGTTTTTT. Its translation is CASTTQSSNEQLFF.

As concerns this clonotype: Just one base apart from a much larger clone, this may be a read error. V is TRBV11-2 and J is TRBJ2-7; D might be TRBD2 (5 bases). The germline CDR1 and CDR2 sequences are SGHAT and FQNNGV. This CDR3 is built from 13 residues. CDR3 coding DNA: TGCGCCAGCAGCTTGTTAGGAGACTACGAGCAGTGCTTC. Translation: CASSLLGDYEQCF.

This clonotype appeared many times. The genes are TRBV7-2 and TRBJ1-2; 7 bases agree with TRBD1. Per germline, CDR1 SGHTA and CDR2 FQGNSA. J was trimmed by 6 bases and V by 5 bases; bases with no gene match: 12. The CDR3 runs to 15 residues. CDR3 protein: CASSRGGGQQNGYTF. CDR3 nucleotides: TGTGCCAGCAGCCGTGGGGGGGGACAGCAAAATGGCTACACCTTC.

This clonotype was observed at least ten times. The chain links TRBV2 to TRBJ2-5, with D possibly matching TRBD1 (6 bases). The CDR3 is 13 amino acids. V lost 3 bases and J lost 5, with 10 bases in between. In germline, CDR1 is SNHLY, CDR2 FYNNEI. CDR3 DNA sequence: TGTGCCAGCAGTGAGGGGGCTGGTGAGACCCAGTACTTC. This gives the protein CASSEGAGETQYF.

As to this clonotype: One junction end does not reproduce the germline sequence, and a read error may be involved. The chain combines TRBV5-1 with TRBJ1-2; D gene unclear. The length of the CDR3 is 14 residues. Looked up from germline, CDR1 is SGHRS and CDR2 is YFSETQ. CDR3 residues: CASSLGVRVAGYTF. Here the CDR3 DNA reads TGTGCCAGCAGCTTAGGTGTGAGGGTGGCTGGCTACACCTTC. Complete variable domain (other parts from reference TRBV5-1 and TRBJ1-2): KAGVTQTPRYLIKTRGQQVTLSCSPISGHRSVSWYQQTPGQGLQFLFEYFSETQRNKGNFPGRFSGRQFSNSRSEMNVSTLELGDSALYLCASSLGVRVAGYTFGSGTRLTVV.

In its sample, this clonotype was seen many times. The chain joins TRBV20-1 to TRBJ1-1; D is undetermined. CDR1 and CDR2 (germline): DFQATT, SNEGSKA (reference sequence). The CDR3 contains 12 residues. Trimming shortened V by 3 bases and J by 1 base, and 6 bases separated the two germline ends. The CDR3 loop is CSASEGNTEAFF. In DNA, the CDR3 is TGCAGTGCTAGTGAGGGGAACACTGAAGCTTTCTTT.

In this sample, this clonotype turned up many times. This sequence joins TRBV20-1 and TRBJ2-5, with a tentative D call TRBD1 (5 bases). Trimming removed 4 bases from V and 4 bases from J, with 13 bases in between. Per germline, CDR1 DFQATT and CDR2 SNEGSKA (reference sequence). This CDR3 has 13 amino acids. CDR3 amino acids: CSAILTEGETQYF. The CDR3 coding sequence is TGCAGTGCTATACTGACAGAAGGAGAGACCCAGTACTTC.

This clonotype appeared a few times. This chain links TRBV6-5 with TRBJ1-1; D gene ambiguous. The V end lost 2 bases, the J end lost 6 bases, and 19 bases lay between the germline ends. The CDR3 is 16 residues long. The germline V gene has CDR1 MNHEY and CDR2 SVGAGI. The CDR3 here is CASSYRSVGPDPEAFF. The CDR3 coding sequence is TGTGCCAGCAGTTACCGTTCCGTTGGCCCGGACCCTGAAGCTTTCTTT.

This clonotype was detected once. V gene TRBV7-4 combines with J gene TRBJ1-6; 7 nucleotides match TRBD1. CDR1 is SGHVT, CDR2 SQSDAQ, per germline. Trimming cost V 6 bases and J 7 bases; bases outside gene matches: 6. The CDR3 has 14 residues. In nucleotides, the CDR3 is TGTGCCAGCAGAGCCGGGACAGTAAATTCACCCCTCCACTTT. It is translated as CASRAGTVNSPLHF. Looking up the rest from reference TRBV7-4 and TRBJ1-6 gives the full variable domain: GAGVSQSPRYKVAKRGRDVALRCDSISGHVTLYWYRQTLGQGSEVLTYSQSDAQRDKSGRPSGRFSAERPERSVSTLKIQRTEQGDSAVYLCASRAGTVNSPLHFGNGTRLTVT.

CDR3 in amino acids: CASSRGRGAFF. The CDR3 DNA follows: TGTGCCAGCAGTCGAGGGAGGGGAGCTTTCTTT. The gene calls are TRBV12-3 or TRBV12-4 and TRBJ1-1; D is perhaps TRBD1 (5 bases). The germline V and J ends were trimmed by 5 bases and 10 bases, with 11 bases remaining between them. The CDR3 length is 11 residues.

The rearrangement links TRBV7-8 to TRBJ1-2, with D perhaps TRBD1 (6 bases). There are 14 residues in the CDR3. The V end lost 1 base, the J end lost 3 bases, and 9 bases lay between the germline ends. Germline CDR1 reads SGHVS; CDR2 reads FQNEAQ. In DNA form, the CDR3 reads TGTGCCAGCAGCTTAGACCACAGGGACTATGGCTACACCTTC. This sequence encodes CASSLDHRDYGYTF.

This clonotype was counted a few times. The chain uses TRBV6-5 and TRBJ1-2, with D possibly matching TRBD1 (5 bases). CDR1 MNHEY and CDR2 SVGAGI come from the germline V gene. The CDR3 is 14 amino acids. Trimming took off 5 bases at V and 3 bases at J, with 13 bases between the two ends. DNA of the CDR3: TGTGCCAGCAGTGAACAACAGGTCTACTATGGCTACACCTTC. Its translation is CASSEQQVYYGYTF.

V and J are TRBV12-3 or TRBV12-4 and TRBJ2-5; perhaps TRBD2 as D (5 bases). Trimming took off 7 bases at V and 3 bases at J, with 9 bases between the two ends. This CDR3 is built from 12 residues. The CDR3 nucleotides read TGTGCCAGCACAGGACTGGAAGAGACCCAGTACTTC. Its translation: CASTGLEETQYF.

This clonotype was seen many times. The chain has TRBV2 and TRBJ1-5, with D maybe TRBD1 (6 bases). CDR1 SNHLY and CDR2 FYNNEI come from the germline V gene. The length of the CDR3 is 14 residues. With 1 base removed from V and 5 bases from J, the gap between germline ends came to 9 bases. This chain's CDR3 is CASSEVQGDQPQHF. CDR3 bases: TGTGCCAGCAGTGAAGTACAGGGCGATCAGCCCCAGCATTTT.